A selection of T cell receptor beta chains follows, all from one sample in a study of blood T cell repertoires in COVID-19. Clones were sequenced by immunoSEQ multiplex PCR, and TCRdb holds only the in-frame ones, with some missing. The table shows a few hundred thousand clones, with over 80% occurring only once. Sequenced input: peripheral blood. All receptors come from a woman in her forties or fifties with active or convalescent COVID-19. Each CDR3 is given with its conserved first and last residue. A D gene is named only where the DNA matches it firmly. Clone size is not always given. Where it is, it says once, few, many or a class for expanded clones.

size	D	V	length	J	DNA	CDR3
NA	NA	TRBV9	14	TRBJ1-3	TGTGCCAGCAGCGTAGGGACTGCCGGAAACACCATATATTTT	CASSVGTAGNTIYF
NA	TRBD2	TRBV10-2	17	TRBJ2-1	TGCGCCAGCAGTGAGACTAGCGGCAGAGGGGAACGGAATGAGCAGTTCTTC	CASSETSGRGERNEQFF
NA	TRBD1	TRBV19	15	TRBJ1-5	TGTGCCAGTAGGGGGACAGGGGGCGTCAATCAGCCCCAGCATTTT	CASRGTGGVNQPQHF
NA	TRBD2	TRBV4-1	17	TRBJ2-2	TGCGCCAGCAGCCAAAAAGGGGGGCTAGCGGGATACGGGGAGCTGTTTTTT	CASSQKGGLAGYGELFF
NA	NA	TRBV12-3/TRBV12-4	13	TRBJ2-2	TGTGCCAGCAGTGTCGAGGAGAGAGGGGAGCTGTTTTTT	CASSVEERGELFF
many	NA	TRBV24-1	14	TRBJ2-1	TGTGCCACCAGTGATTTGACGGGAAGGAATGAGCAGTTCTTC	CATSDLTGRNEQFF
few	TRBD1	TRBV15	15	TRBJ1-3	TGTGCCACCAGCAGAACCCCGGGACAGGGAAACACCATATATTTT	CATSRTPGQGNTIYF
NA	NA	TRBV6-5	14	TRBJ1-2	TGTGCCACAGCTAGATTAGGGGTTAACTATGGCTACACCTTC	CATARLGVNYGYTF
NA	TRBD2	TRBV9	17	TRBJ2-3	TGTGCCAGCAGCTCAGGGACTAGCGGGACCGGCATGAATACGCAGTATTTT	CASSSGTSGTGMNTQYF
NA	TRBD2	TRBV6-6	14	TRBJ2-7	TGTGCCAGCAGTTACTCTAGCGGGGCCACCCAGCAGTACTTC	CASSYSSGATQQYF
NA	TRBD2	TRBV29-1	15	TRBJ2-1	TGCAGCGTCGACGTAAGCGGGAGTTCCTACAATGAGCAGTTCTTC	CSVDVSGSSYNEQFF
NA	TRBD2	TRBV28	17	TRBJ2-1	TGTGCCATCCTCCCTTCCGGGACTAGCGTCAATTGGAATGAGCAGTTCTTC	CAILPSGTSVNWNEQFF
NA	TRBD1	TRBV5-1	17	TRBJ2-1	TGCGCCAGCAGCTTGGGCCCCCGGACAGGGGGAGGGAGTGAGCAGTTCTTC	CASSLGPRTGGGSEQFF
many	TRBD1	TRBV3-1/TRBV3-2	16	TRBJ1-1	TGTGCCAGCAGCCAAGCTTACAGGGGGGGGAACACTGAAGCTTTCTTT	CASSQAYRGGNTEAFF
NA	NA	TRBV27	14	TRBJ1-4	TGTGCCAGCTCGACGACTTGGATTGGGGAAAAACTGTTTTTT	CASSTTWIGEKLFF
NA	TRBD1	TRBV28	15	TRBJ1-4	TGTGCCAGCAGTTACCCGGGACAGCATAATGAAAAACTGTTTTTT	CASSYPGQHNEKLFF
NA	NA	TRBV4-1	16	TRBJ1-2	TGCGCCAGCAGCCCATCGCGGCCCCGGAATTCTTATGGCTACACCTTC	CASSPSRPRNSYGYTF
NA	NA	TRBV3-1/TRBV3-2	13	TRBJ2-1	TGTGCCAGCAGCAAAGACGTAACAGGAGAGCAGTTCTTC	CASSKDVTGEQFF
NA	TRBD2	TRBV19	14	TRBJ2-1	TGTGCCAGTAGGACTAGCGGGATCTACAATGAGCAGTTCTTC	CASRTSGIYNEQFF
few	TRBD1	TRBV5-6	15	TRBJ1-1	TGTGCCAGCAGCCCTCGACAGGGGTGGGACACTGAAGCTTTCTTT	CASSPRQGWDTEAFF
NA	TRBD1	TRBV25-1	15	TRBJ1-3	TGTGCCAGCACCCTCGGACAGGGTGGCGGAAACACCATATATTTT	CASTLGQGGGNTIYF
NA	TRBD1	TRBV18	15	TRBJ1-1	TGTGCCAGCTCACCGGTGACAGGGGGGAAGACTGAAGCTTTCTTT	CASSPVTGGKTEAFF
NA	NA	TRBV4-1	16	TRBJ2-3	TGCGCCAGCAGCCCCCTGCACGGGACTGCGGCAGATACGCAGTATTTT	CASSPLHGTAADTQYF
NA	TRBD2	TRBV5-5	16	TRBJ2-7	TGTGCCAGCAGCTCGAGAGGCGGGAGCGGATCCTACGAGCAGTACTTC	CASSSRGGSGSYEQYF
NA	NA	TRBV27	15	TRBJ1-1	TGTGCCAGCAGTTTGACGGGGTTCGGGAACACTGAAGCTTTCTTT	CASSLTGFGNTEAFF
NA	TRBD2	TRBV12-5	14	TRBJ2-1	TGTGCTAGTGGTTTGGGACAAGGGACTAGTTTGCAGTTCTTC	CASGLGQGTSLQFF
NA	NA	TRBV28	14	TRBJ2-5	TGTGCCAGCAGTGCTGGACGCCGGGGTTGGACCCAGTACTTC	CASSAGRRGWTQYF
once	NA	TRBV4-1	13	TRBJ2-5	TGCGCCAGCAGCCAAGCCCTCTCGGAGACCCAGTACTTC	CASSQALSETQYF
NA	NA	TRBV2	11	TRBJ2-1	TGTGCCAGCAGTGAAGCCTTGTGGCAGTTCTTC	CASSEALWQFF
NA	NA	TRBV28	13	TRBJ1-2	TGTGCCAGCAGACGTACGGGGAGGTATGGCTACACCTTC	CASRRTGRYGYTF
few	TRBD1	TRBV5-1	15	TRBJ1-5	TGCGCCAGCAGCTTGACAGGGGACCGAGGTCAGCCCCAGCATTTT	CASSLTGDRGQPQHF
NA	NA	TRBV5-1	14	TRBJ2-5	TGCGCCAGCAGCGCTACAGGGAATCGGGAGACCCAGTACTTC	CASSATGNRETQYF
many	NA	TRBV5-6	13	TRBJ2-3	TGTGCCAGCAGCTTACGAAACGGAGATACGCAGTATTTT	CASSLRNGDTQYF
NA	NA	TRBV10-2	12	TRBJ1-6	TGCGCCAGCAGAACCGGAGAATCACCCCTCCACTTT	CASRTGESPLHF
NA	TRBD2	TRBV7-9	17	TRBJ2-1	TGTGCCAGCAGCTTGTCGGGGAGGGGTTGGACACACAATGAGCAGTTCTTC	CASSLSGRGWTHNEQFF
NA	TRBD2	TRBV9	15	TRBJ2-1	TGTGCCAGCAGCGTAGGAGGACTAGCGGGACATGAGCAGTTCTTC	CASSVGGLAGHEQFF
once	NA	TRBV15	16	TRBJ1-4	TGTGCCACCAGCGGGCAACAGTTTGGACTTGCTGAAAAACTGTTTTTT	CATSGQQFGLAEKLFF
NA	NA	TRBV4-2	13	TRBJ1-1	TGTGCCAGCAGCCAGGGAGGGACCACTGAAGCTTTCTTT	CASSQGGTTEAFF
NA	TRBD2	TRBV11-2	16	TRBJ2-7	TGTGCCAGCAGCCGCCGGGGGGGAAGGGGGTACTACGAGCAGTACTTC	CASSRRGGRGYYEQYF
NA	NA	TRBV6-5	13	TRBJ2-1	TGTGCCAGCACCCGGGCGAGCGGCAATGAGCAGTTCTTC	CASTRASGNEQFF
NA	TRBD1	TRBV2	17	TRBJ1-2	TGTGCCAGCAAGGGGGCAGGCGGGTCCCCCTGGATTATAGGCTACACCTTC	CASKGAGGSPWIIGYTF
NA	NA	TRBV6-1	12	TRBJ1-1	TGTGCCAGCAGTGAAAGGGGCAGTGAAGCTTTCTTT	CASSERGSEAFF
NA	TRBD1	TRBV7-8	17	TRBJ1-1	TGTGCCAGCAGCCCTAACAGGGGCGGTAGAATGAACACTGAAGCTTTCTTT	CASSPNRGGRMNTEAFF
NA	TRBD1	TRBV19	15	TRBJ1-5	TGTGCCAGTATAGGACAGGGGGTGAGCAATCAGCCCCAGCATTTT	CASIGQGVSNQPQHF
few	TRBD1	TRBV15	15	TRBJ1-1	TGTGCCACCAGCCGGGACAGGGTTTCCAACACTGAAGCTTTCTTT	CATSRDRVSNTEAFF
NA	NA	TRBV5-6	14	TRBJ1-3	TGTGCCAGCAGCCCTGACAGGTCTGGAAACACCATATATTTT	CASSPDRSGNTIYF
NA	NA	TRBV12-3/TRBV12-4	13	TRBJ1-2	TGTGCCAGCAGTCAAGGACAGACCTATGGCTACACCTTC	CASSQGQTYGYTF
NA	NA	TRBV7-9	14	TRBJ1-1	TGTGCCAGCAGCTTTGACAGTATGAACACTGAAGCTTTCTTT	CASSFDSMNTEAFF